The clone carrying this T cell receptor (beta chain) was recorded once. This record belongs to a study of PD-1 blockade in mismatch repair-deficient tumors. Generated by immunoSEQ multiplex PCR, the TCRdb table keeps only in-frame clones and is missing some. The data show approximately 110,000 clones, around three quarters seen once. Here the sequenced sample was peripheral blood, taken approximately 14 months after starting pembrolizumab. The receptor's source is an adult with mismatch repair-deficient cancer.

CDR3 coding DNA: TGTGCCAGCAGTAAGGGATACGAGCAGTACTTC. Its translation: CASSKGYEQYF. V is TRBV6-5 and J is TRBJ2-7; no reliable D call. V lost 5 bases and J 4 bases, leaving 6 bases between the germline ends. The germline CDR1 and CDR2 sequences are MNHEY and SVGAGI. This CDR3 is 11 amino acids long.